This T cell receptor (beta chain) appears in the sequencing data of a study of blood T cell repertoires in COVID-19. Categorization into cohorts depended on clinical history that participants reported. The CDR3 contains 17 residues. Germline lookup yields CDR1 SGHAT and CDR2 FQNNGV. V dropped 5 bases and J dropped 0; count of bases not matched to a gene: 4. Profiled with immunoSEQ multiplex PCR; TCRdb holds only in-frame clones, not every one. The sample includes hundreds of thousands of clones, about 83% of them seen just once. The sequencing sample was made of PBMCs or T cells enriched from blood (not recorded which). This sequence was found in a woman aged 40 to 50 who had been exposed to COVID-19. The chain links TRBV11-2 to TRBJ2-7, with 16 bases identical to TRBD2. CDR3: CASSRGLAGGLSYEQYF. As DNA, the CDR3 is TGTGCCAGCAGCCGGGGACTAGCGGGGGGGCTCTCCTACGAGCAGTACTTC.